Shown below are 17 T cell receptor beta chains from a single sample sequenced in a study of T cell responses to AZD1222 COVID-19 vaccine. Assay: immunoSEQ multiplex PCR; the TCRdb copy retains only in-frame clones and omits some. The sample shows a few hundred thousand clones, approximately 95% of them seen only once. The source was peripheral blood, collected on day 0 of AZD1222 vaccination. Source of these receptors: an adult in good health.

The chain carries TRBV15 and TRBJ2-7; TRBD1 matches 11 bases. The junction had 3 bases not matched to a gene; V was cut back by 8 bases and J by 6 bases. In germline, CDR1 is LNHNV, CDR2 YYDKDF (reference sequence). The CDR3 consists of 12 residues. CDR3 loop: CATGQGAREQYF. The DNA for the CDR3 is TGTGCCACCGGACAGGGGGCTCGCGAGCAGTACTTC.

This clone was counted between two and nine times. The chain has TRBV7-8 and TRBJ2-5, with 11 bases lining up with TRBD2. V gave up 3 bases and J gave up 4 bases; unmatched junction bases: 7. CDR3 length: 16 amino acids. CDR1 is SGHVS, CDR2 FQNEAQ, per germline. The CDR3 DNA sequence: TGTGCCAGCAGCTTTATCCTAGCGGGGGGAGGAGAGACCCAGTACTTC. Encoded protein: CASSFILAGGGETQYF.

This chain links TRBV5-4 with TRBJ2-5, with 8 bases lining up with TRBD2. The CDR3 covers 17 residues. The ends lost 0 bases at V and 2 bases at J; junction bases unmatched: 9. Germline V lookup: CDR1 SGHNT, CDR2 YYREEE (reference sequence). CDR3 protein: CASSLELYGRGQETQYF. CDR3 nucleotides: TGTGCCAGCAGCTTGGAGCTCTACGGGAGGGGTCAAGAGACCCAGTACTTC.

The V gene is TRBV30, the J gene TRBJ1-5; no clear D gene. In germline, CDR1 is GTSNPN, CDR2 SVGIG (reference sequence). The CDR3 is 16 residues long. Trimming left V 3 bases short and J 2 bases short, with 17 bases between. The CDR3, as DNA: TGTGCCTGGAGAAGGGTTGGTACGGCGGGCAATCAGCCCCAGCATTTT. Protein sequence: CAWRRVGTAGNQPQHF.

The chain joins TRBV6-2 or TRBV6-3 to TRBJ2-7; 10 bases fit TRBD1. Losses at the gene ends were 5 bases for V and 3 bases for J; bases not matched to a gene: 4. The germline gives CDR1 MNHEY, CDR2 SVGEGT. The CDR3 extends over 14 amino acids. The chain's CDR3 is CASSVRDRGYEQYF. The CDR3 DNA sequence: TGTGCCAGCAGTGTACGGGACAGGGGCTACGAGCAGTACTTC.

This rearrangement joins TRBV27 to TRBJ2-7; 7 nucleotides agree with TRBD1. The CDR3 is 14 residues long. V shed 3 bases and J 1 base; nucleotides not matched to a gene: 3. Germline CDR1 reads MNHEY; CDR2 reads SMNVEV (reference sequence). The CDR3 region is CASSLGQFSYEQYF. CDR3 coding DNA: TGTGCCAGCAGTTTGGGACAGTTTTCCTACGAGCAGTACTTC.

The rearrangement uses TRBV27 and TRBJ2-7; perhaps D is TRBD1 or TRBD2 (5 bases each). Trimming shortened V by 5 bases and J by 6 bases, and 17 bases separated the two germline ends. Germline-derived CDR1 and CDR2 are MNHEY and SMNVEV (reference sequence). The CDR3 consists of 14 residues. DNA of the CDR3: TGTGCCAGCAGTGCCCGGGACCAGGGATCCGAGCAGTACTTC. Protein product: CASSARDQGSEQYF.

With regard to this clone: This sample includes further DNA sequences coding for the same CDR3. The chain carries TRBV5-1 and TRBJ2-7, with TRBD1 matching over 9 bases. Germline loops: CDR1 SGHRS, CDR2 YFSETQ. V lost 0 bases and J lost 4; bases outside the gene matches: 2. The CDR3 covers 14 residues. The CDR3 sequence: CASSLGTGVYEQYF. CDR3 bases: TGCGCCAGCAGCTTGGGGACAGGGGTGTACGAGCAGTACTTC.

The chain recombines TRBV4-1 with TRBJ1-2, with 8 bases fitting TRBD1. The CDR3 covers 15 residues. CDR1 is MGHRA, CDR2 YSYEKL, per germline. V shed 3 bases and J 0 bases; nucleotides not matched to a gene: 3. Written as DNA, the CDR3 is TGCGCCAGCAGCCATCTACAGGGGGCTAACTATGGCTACACCTTC. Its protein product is CASSHLQGANYGYTF.

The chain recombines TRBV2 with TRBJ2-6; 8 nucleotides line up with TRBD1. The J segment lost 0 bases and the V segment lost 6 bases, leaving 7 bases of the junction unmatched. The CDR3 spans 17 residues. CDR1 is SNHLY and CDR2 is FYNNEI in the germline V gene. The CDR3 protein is CASRQGAINSGANVLTF. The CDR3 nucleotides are TGTGCCAGCAGGCAGGGGGCCATCAACTCTGGGGCCAACGTCCTGACTTTC. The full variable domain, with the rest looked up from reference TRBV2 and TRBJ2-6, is EPEVTQTPSHQVTQMGQEVILRCVPISNHLYFYWYRQILGQKVEFLVSFYNNEISEKSEIFDDQFSVERPDGSNFTLKIRSTKLEDSAMYFCASRQGAINSGANVLTFGAGSRLTVL.

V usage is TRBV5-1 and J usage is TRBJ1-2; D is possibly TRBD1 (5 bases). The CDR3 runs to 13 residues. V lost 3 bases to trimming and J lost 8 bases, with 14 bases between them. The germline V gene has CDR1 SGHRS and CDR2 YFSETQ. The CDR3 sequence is CASSSFREGGYTF. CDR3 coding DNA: TGCGCCAGCAGCTCCTTCAGGGAGGGAGGCTACACCTTC. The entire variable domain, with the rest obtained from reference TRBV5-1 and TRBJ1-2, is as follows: KAGVTQTPRYLIKTRGQQVTLSCSPISGHRSVSWYQQTPGQGLQFLFEYFSETQRNKGNFPGRFSGRQFSNSRSEMNVSTLELGDSALYLCASSSFREGGYTFGSGTRLTVV.

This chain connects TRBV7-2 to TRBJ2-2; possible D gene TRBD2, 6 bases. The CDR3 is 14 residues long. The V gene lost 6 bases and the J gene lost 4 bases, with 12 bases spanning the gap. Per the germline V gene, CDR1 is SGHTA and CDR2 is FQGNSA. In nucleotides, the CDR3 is TGTGCCAGCAGAGCCCGGGGGTTCACCGGGGAGCTGTTTTTT. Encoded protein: CASRARGFTGELFF.

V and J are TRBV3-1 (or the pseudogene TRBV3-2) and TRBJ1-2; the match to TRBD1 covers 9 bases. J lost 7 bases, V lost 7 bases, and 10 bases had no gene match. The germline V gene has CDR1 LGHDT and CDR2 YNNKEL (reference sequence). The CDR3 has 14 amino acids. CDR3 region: CASTPGQGNSGYTF. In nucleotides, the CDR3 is TGTGCCAGCACCCCAGGACAGGGGAATTCTGGCTACACCTTC.

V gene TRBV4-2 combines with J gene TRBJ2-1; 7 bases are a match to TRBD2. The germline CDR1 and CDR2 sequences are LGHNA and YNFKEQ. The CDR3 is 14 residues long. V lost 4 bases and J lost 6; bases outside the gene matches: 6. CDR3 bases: TGTGCCAGCAGCCCCCGGCGGGGGAGCAATGAGCAGTTCTTC. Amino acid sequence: CASSPRRGSNEQFF.

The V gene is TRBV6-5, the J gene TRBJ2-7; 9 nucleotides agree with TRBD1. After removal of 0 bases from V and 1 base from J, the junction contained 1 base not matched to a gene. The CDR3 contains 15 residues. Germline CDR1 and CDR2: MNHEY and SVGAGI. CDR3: CASSYSTGGSYEQYF. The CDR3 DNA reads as TGTGCCAGCAGTTACTCGACAGGGGGGTCCTACGAGCAGTACTTC.

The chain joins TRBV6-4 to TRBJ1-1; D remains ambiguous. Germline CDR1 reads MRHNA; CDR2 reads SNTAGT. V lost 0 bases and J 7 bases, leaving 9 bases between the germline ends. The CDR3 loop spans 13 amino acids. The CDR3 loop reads CASSDSRRGEAFF. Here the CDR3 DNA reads TGTGCCAGCAGTGACTCGCGACGGGGTGAAGCTTTCTTT.

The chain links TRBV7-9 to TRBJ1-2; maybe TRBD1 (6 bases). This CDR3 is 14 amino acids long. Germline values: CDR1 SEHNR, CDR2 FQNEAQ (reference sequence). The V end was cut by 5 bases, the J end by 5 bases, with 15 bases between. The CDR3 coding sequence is TGTGCCAGCAGCCCCAAAACAGGGTTGTATGGCTACACCTTC. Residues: CASSPKTGLYGYTF. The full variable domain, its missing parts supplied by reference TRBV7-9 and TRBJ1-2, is DTGVSQNPRHKITKRGQNVTFRCDPISEHNRLYWYRQTLGQGPEFLTYFQNEAQLEKSRLLSDRFSAERPKGSFSTLEIQRTEQGDSAMYLCASSPKTGLYGYTFGSGTRLTVV.